The clone carrying this T cell receptor (beta chain) has only one observation. Antigen unknown. This CDR3 contains 17 residues. Germline loops: CDR1 SGHTA, CDR2 FQGNSA. The sample belongs to a study of cytomegalovirus exposure and HLA in healthy donors. Study at large: A data release that came early held approximately 85 million unique TCRs from HLA-typed donors.

Primers for the PCR totalled 60 Vbeta and 13 Jbeta. Only in-frame clones appear in the TCRdb table, and some are missing; sequencing was by immunoSEQ multiplex PCR. The sample comprises tens of thousands of clones, 65% to 90% of which are singletons, and roughly a tenth rests with the top ten. General study findings and limits: The authors later found HLA-associated TCR beta chains more clonally expanded than equally common others. Previously analyzed data showed that most TCR beta V segments were productive at a frequency of about 87% or about 30%. A later examination showed that TCR association rates differed by HLA locus, with DRB1 most and HLA-C fewest.

Sequences were obtained from PBMCs. This chain connects TRBV7-2 to TRBJ2-5; D remains unclear. The assigned J gene may be wrong: the sequence end matches TRBJ2-7 better. This TCR derives from a woman aged 18-29 years in good health and CMV-seropositive. DNA for the CDR3: TGTGCCAGCAGCTTAGGTTTTGGCGGATGGCCAAGCTACGAGCAGTACTTC. It codes for CASSLGFGGWPSYEQYF.